Shown below are 14 T cell receptor beta chains from a single sample sequenced in a study of control samples from healthy donors and cancer patients. The data were produced by immunoSEQ multiplex PCR, yet TCRdb's version contains in-frame clones alone and is incomplete. The data contain 400,000 to 450,000 clones, roughly 90% of them singletons. The sample was PBMCs. The receptors here all came from a man aged 40-49 years with head and neck cancer.

V usage is TRBV12-5 and J usage is TRBJ1-1, with a tentative D call TRBD1 (6 bases). Per germline, CDR1 LGHNT and CDR2 FRNRAP. With 0 bases removed from V and 1 base from J, the gap between germline ends came to 12 bases. The CDR3 runs to 16 residues. The CDR3, as DNA: TGTGCTAGTGGTTTGGTTCTGGACAGATCGAACACTGAAGCTTTCTTT. Translation: CASGLVLDRSNTEAFF.

This rearrangement joins TRBV18 to TRBJ1-1; perhaps TRBD1 as D (6 bases). V gave up 5 bases and J gave up 1 base, with 11 bases separating them. CDR3 length equals 14 residues. Germline CDR1 is KGHSH and CDR2 is LQKENI. The DNA of the CDR3 is TGTGCCAGCTCAAGGACAGTACAGAACACTGAAGCTTTCTTT. Its translation is CASSRTVQNTEAFF.

V and J are TRBV9 and TRBJ1-4; the D gene is possibly TRBD1 (5 bases). V was pared by 0 bases and J by 11 bases, with 26 bases between. Germline assignment: CDR1 SGDLS and CDR2 YYNGEE. This CDR3 is built from 18 residues. CDR3: CASSVDGARSSPTGKLFF. The CDR3 DNA reads as TGTGCCAGCAGCGTAGATGGGGCTCGGTCCAGTCCCACGGGGAAACTGTTTTTT.

The genes are TRBV25-1 and TRBJ2-1, with D unclear. This CDR3 contains 13 residues. V shed 5 bases and J shed 5 bases, with 10 bases lying between them. Germline CDR1 and CDR2: MGHDK and SYGVNS. The CDR3 DNA reads as TGTGCCAGCAGTCCCTCGAATAACAATGAGCAGTTCTTC. Translating it yields CASSPSNNNEQFF.

Points on this clone: The same CDR3 arises from other DNA sequences in this sample as well. The V gene is TRBV5-1, the J gene TRBJ2-2; 7 bases match TRBD1. V trimming: 4 bases; J trimming: 0 bases; junction bases outside the gene matches: 0. This CDR3 has 14 residues. Germline V CDR1 and CDR2: SGHRS, YFSETQ. In nucleotides, the CDR3 is TGCGCCAGCAGCGGGACAGCGAACACCGGGGAGCTGTTTTTT. Translated: CASSGTANTGELFF.

V is TRBV9 and J is TRBJ2-3; D gene ambiguous. This CDR3 is 12 amino acids long. CDR1 is SGDLS, CDR2 YYNGEE, per germline. Trimming took 0 bases from V and 4 from J, leaving 3 bases between them. CDR3 sequence reads: CASSVEADTQYF. CDR3 coding DNA: TGTGCCAGCAGCGTAGAGGCAGATACGCAGTATTTT.

This chain uses TRBV6-5 with TRBJ2-1; 10 nucleotides line up with TRBD1. V trimming: 2 bases; J trimming: 7 bases; junction bases outside the gene matches: 5. In germline, CDR1 is MNHEY, CDR2 SVGAGI. The CDR3 consists of 15 residues. CDR3 protein: CASSYRDRGRNEQFF. In nucleotides, the CDR3 is TGTGCCAGCAGTTACCGGGACAGGGGTAGAAATGAGCAGTTCTTC.

The chain uses TRBV27 and TRBJ2-5, with 7 bases identical to TRBD1. The J segment lost 4 bases and the V segment lost 8 bases, leaving 10 bases of the junction unmatched. This CDR3 has 14 amino acids. CDR1 is MNHEY, CDR2 SMNVEV, per germline (reference sequence). This CDR3 is CASGGKTGRETQYF. The CDR3 nucleotides are TGTGCCAGCGGAGGAAAGACAGGGCGAGAGACCCAGTACTTC.

The J gene is TRBJ2-7, the V gene TRBV5-1; perhaps TRBD1 as D (5 bases). The CDR3 contains 13 residues. The V and J ends lost 0 bases and 3 bases respectively, with 7 bases between them. Germline CDR1 is SGHRS and CDR2 is YFSETQ. Here the CDR3 reads CASSLGQLYEQYF. Here the CDR3 DNA reads TGCGCCAGCAGCTTGGGACAGCTCTACGAGCAGTACTTC.

The chain uses TRBV9 and TRBJ1-1; D gene uncertain. Germline V gene data show CDR1 as SGDLS and CDR2 as YYNGEE. V lost 4 bases and J lost 4, with 8 bases in between. CDR3 length: 12 amino acids. CDR3: CASSPLRTEAFF. The CDR3 nucleotides are TGTGCCAGCAGCCCACTGCGCACTGAAGCTTTCTTT.

The chain couples TRBV2 to TRBJ1-1; D is uncertain. V lost 10 bases and J 2 bases, leaving 8 bases between the germline ends. Germline lookup yields CDR1 SNHLY and CDR2 FYNNEI. This CDR3 is 11 amino acids long. The CDR3 DNA reads as TGTGCCATAGGCGGAAACACTGAAGCTTTCTTT. It specifies CAIGGNTEAFF.

This clone was found a few times. The DNA for the CDR3 is TGTGCCAGCAGTTACGACGCGGCGGGGGGGTACAATGAGCAGTTCTTC. Translated, it gives CASSYDAAGGYNEQFF. This rearrangement joins TRBV6-5 to TRBJ2-1, with TRBD2 matching 9 bases. J gave up 4 bases and V 2 bases, and 6 bases lay outside the gene matches. The CDR3 spans 16 residues. Germline V lookup: CDR1 MNHEY, CDR2 SVGAGI.

Here the CDR3 reads CASSINPGSGAEAFF. The CDR3 DNA follows: TGTGCCAGTAGTATTAATCCAGGGTCCGGCGCTGAAGCTTTCTTT. The chain recombines TRBV19 with TRBJ1-1; weak D call: TRBD1 (5 bases). Germline values: CDR1 LNHDA, CDR2 SQIVND (reference sequence). The CDR3 totals 15 residues. V lost 3 bases and J lost 6, with 17 bases in between.

On this clone itself: An end of the junction does not agree with germline; a read error may underlie this. The genes are TRBV7-2 and TRBJ2-7, with 8 nucleotides matching TRBD2. From germline, CDR1 is SGHTA and CDR2 FQGNSA. This CDR3 is built from 16 residues. CDR3 protein: CASSLAGRGAPYEQYF. The CDR3 nucleotides are TGTGCCAGCAGCCTAGCAGGGCGGGGGGCCCCTTACGAGCAGTACTTC.